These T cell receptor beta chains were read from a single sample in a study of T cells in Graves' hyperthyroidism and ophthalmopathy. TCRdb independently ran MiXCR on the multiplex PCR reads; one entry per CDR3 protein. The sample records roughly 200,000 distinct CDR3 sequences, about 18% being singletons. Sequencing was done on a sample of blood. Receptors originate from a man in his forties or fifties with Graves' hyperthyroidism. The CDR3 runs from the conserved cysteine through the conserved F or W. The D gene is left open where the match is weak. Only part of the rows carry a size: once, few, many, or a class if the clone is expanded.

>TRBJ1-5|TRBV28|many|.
CASSAAGAHRWPQHF
TGTGCCAGCAGCGCCGCCGGGGCCCACCGGTGGCCCCAGCATTTT
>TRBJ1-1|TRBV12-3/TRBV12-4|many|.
CASRQGLNTEAFF
TGTGCCAGCAGACAGGGACTTAACACTGAAGCTTTCTTT
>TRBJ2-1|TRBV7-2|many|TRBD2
CASSSPTSGGGEQFF
TGTGCCAGCAGCTCCCCGACTAGCGGGGGAGGTGAGCAGTTCTTC
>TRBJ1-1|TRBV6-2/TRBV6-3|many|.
CASSEQVNTEAFF
TGTGCCAGCAGTGAACAGGTGAACACTGAAGCTTTCTTT
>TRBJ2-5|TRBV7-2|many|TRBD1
CASSLTGQIQETQYF
TGTGCCAGCAGCTTAACGGGACAGATCCAAGAGACCCAGTACTTC
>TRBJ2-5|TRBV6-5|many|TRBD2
CASSYSSSGGARETQYF
TGTGCCAGCAGTTACTCGAGTAGCGGGGGGGCGAGGGAGACCCAGTACTTC
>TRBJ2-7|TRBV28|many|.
CASSLDQGTPSYEQYF
TGTGCCAGCAGTTTAGATCAAGGGACGCCCTCCTACGAGCAGTACTTC
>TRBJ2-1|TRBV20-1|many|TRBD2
CSARDRVGGIHSSYNEQFF
TGCAGTGCTAGAGATCGGGTGGGGGGGATTCACAGCTCCTACAATGAGCAGTTCTTC
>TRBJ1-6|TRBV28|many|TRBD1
CASSPSGQGSVSPLHF
TGTGCCAGCAGTCCCTCGGGACAGGGTAGTGTTTCACCCCTCCACTTT
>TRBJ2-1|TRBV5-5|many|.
CASSRTSDEQFF
TGTGCCAGCAGCAGGACATCGGATGAGCAGTTCTTC
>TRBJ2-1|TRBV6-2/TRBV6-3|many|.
CASSYGGGPNEQFF
TGTGCCAGCAGTTACGGGGGAGGCCCGAATGAGCAGTTCTTC
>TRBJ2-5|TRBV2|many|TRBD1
CASSPGQVQETQYF
TGTGCCAGCAGCCCGGGACAGGTCCAAGAGACCCAGTACTTC
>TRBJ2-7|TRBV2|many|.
CASKPGTSLYEQYF
TGTGCCAGCAAACCCGGGACATCCCTCTACGAGCAGTACTTC
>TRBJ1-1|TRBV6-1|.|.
CASSRVTESMNTEAFF
TGTGCCAGCTCGAGAGTGACAGAGTCAATGAACACTGAAGCTTTCTTT
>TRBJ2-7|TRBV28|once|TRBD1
CASNQGALYEQYF
TGTGCCAGCAACCAGGGGGCCCTTTACGAGCAGTACTTC
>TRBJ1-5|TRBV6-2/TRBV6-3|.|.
CASSGNLQGSQPQHF
TGTGCCAGCAGTGGGAACCTCCAAGGATCTCAGCCCCAGCATTTT
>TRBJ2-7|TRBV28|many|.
CASSPPSYQGEQYF
TGTGCCAGCAGTCCCCCCTCTTACCAGGGCGAGCAGTACTTC
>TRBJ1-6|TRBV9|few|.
CASSLGKGRTENSPLHF
TGTGCCAGCAGTCTTGGGAAGGGAAGAACAGAAAATTCACCCCTCCACTTT
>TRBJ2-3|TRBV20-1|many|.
CSARLGAIDTQYF
TGCAGTGCTAGACTGGGGGCCATAGATACGCAGTATTTT
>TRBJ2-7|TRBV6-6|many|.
CASSYSGRSNEQYF
TGTGCCAGCAGTTACTCTGGCCGGTCGAACGAGCAGTACTTC
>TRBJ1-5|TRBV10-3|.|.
CAISGLGGQPQHF
TGTGCCATCAGTGGGCTGGGTGGGCAGCCCCAGCATTTT
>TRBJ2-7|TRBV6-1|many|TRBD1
CASSEYGTASYEQYF
TGTGCCAGCAGTGAGTACGGGACAGCAAGTTACGAGCAGTACTTC
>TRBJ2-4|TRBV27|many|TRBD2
CASGEGAKNIQYF
TGTGCCAGCGGGGAGGGAGCCAAAAACATTCAGTACTTC
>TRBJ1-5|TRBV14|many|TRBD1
CASSRGQGDQPQHF
TGTGCCAGCAGCCGGGGACAGGGAGATCAGCCCCAGCATTTT
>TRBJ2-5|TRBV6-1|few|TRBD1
CASKRGAPGGAGETQYF
TGTGCCAGCAAAAGAGGGGCTCCAGGGGGTGCGGGAGAGACCCAGTACTTC
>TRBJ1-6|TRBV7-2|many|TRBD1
CASSSPGQHSPLHF
TGTGCCAGCAGCTCGCCGGGACAGCATTCACCCCTCCACTTT
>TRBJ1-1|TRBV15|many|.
CATSYGGDFTEAFF
TGTGCCACCAGCTACGGGGGCGATTTCACTGAAGCTTTCTTT
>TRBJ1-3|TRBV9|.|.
CASSVAGSSGNTIYF
TGTGCCAGCAGCGTAGCTGGCAGCTCTGGAAACACCATATATTTT
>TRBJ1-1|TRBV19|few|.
CASGDTEAFF
TGTGCCAGCGGGGACACTGAAGCTTTCTTT
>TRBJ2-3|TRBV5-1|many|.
CASSLADSTDTQYF
TGCGCCAGCAGCTTGGCCGACAGCACAGATACGCAGTATTTT
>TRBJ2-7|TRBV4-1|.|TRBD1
CASSHPSGTGDYEQYF
TGCGCCAGCAGCCACCCGTCCGGGACAGGGGACTACGAGCAGTACTTC
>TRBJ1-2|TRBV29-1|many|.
CSVEERGMYGYTF
TGCAGCGTTGAAGAACGGGGGATGTATGGCTACACCTTC
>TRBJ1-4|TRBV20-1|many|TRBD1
CSAWTGGEDEKLFF
TGCAGTGCTTGGACAGGGGGCGAAGATGAAAAACTGTTTTTT
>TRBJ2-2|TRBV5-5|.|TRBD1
CASSLGQGLSGELFF
TGTGCCAGCAGCTTGGGACAGGGGTTGTCCGGGGAGCTGTTTTTT
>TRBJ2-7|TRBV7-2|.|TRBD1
CASSTGGQGLREQYF
TGTGCCAGCAGCACAGGGGGACAGGGGCTTCGCGAGCAGTACTTC
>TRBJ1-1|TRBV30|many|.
CAWSVRQGTEAFF
TGTGCCTGGAGTGTAAGGCAGGGCACTGAAGCTTTCTTT
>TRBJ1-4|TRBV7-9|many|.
CASTSSPEKLFF
TGTGCCAGCACCTCGTCCCCGGAAAAACTGTTTTTT
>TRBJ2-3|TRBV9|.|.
CASSVAGDGGQYF
TGTGCCAGCAGCGTGGCAGGGGACGGGGGGCAGTATTTT
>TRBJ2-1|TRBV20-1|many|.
CSAGLGISSYNEQFF
TGCAGTGCTGGATTGGGGATTAGCTCCTACAATGAGCAGTTCTTC
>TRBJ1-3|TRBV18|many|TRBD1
CASSPGQASGNTIYF
TGTGCCAGCTCACCTGGACAGGCCTCTGGAAACACCATATATTTT
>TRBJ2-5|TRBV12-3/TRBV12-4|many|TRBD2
CASSLRLLAGKETQYF
TGTGCCAGCAGTTTAAGGTTATTAGCGGGGAAGGAGACCCAGTACTTC